The source of this TCR beta chain is a study of cytomegalovirus exposure and HLA in healthy donors. Findings of the study overall: Reported results showed that the classifier diagnosed cytomegalovirus status with high specificity and sensitivity.

Clones were sequenced by immunoSEQ multiplex PCR, and TCRdb holds only the in-frame ones, with some missing. The sample consists of roughly 330,000 clones, roughly nine tenths of them appearing once. Of note for this clone: Antigen unknown.

V lost 4 bases, J lost 2 bases, and 12 bases stayed unmatched. Germline CDR1 is SGHRS and CDR2 is YFSETQ. CDR3 length: 16 amino acids. This sequence was found in a woman aged 30 to 39 in good health and CMV-seropositive. The genes are TRBV5-1 and TRBJ2-7, with TRBD2 matching 7 bases. Sequencing was done on a sample of PBMCs. The CDR3 loop reads CASSLGGTKKTYEQYF. CDR3 sequence (DNA): TGCGCCAGCAGCCTGGGCGGGACTAAGAAGACCTACGAGCAGTACTTC.